Listed below are T cell receptor beta chains from one sample, sequenced in a study of shared clonotypes between healthy human individuals. The data were produced by immunoSEQ multiplex PCR, yet TCRdb's version contains in-frame clones alone and is incomplete. The sample consists of about 1.5 million clones, nearly 99% of them appearing once. Input material: naive CD4+ T cells sorted from blood. These receptor sequences come from a man under 40 in good health. CDR3s include the opening cysteine and the closing phenylalanine or tryptophan. D genes are given only for firm matches. Clone size is shown for a subset of rows, as once, few, many or a class of expanded clone.

>TRBV7-8|TRBJ2-7|.|.
CASSFRPHKDLRYEQYF
TGTGCCAGCAGCTTTCGGCCCCATAAGGATCTCCGATACGAGCAGTACTTC
>TRBV7-2|TRBJ2-3|TRBD2|.
CASSVTGTSGHVEGYF
TGTGCCAGCAGCGTAACAGGGACTAGCGGGCACGTCGAGGGGTATTTT
>TRBV28|TRBJ2-7|.|.
CASEDLISYEQYF
TGTGCCAGTGAGGATTTAATCTCCTACGAGCAGTACTTC
>TRBV15|TRBJ2-1|.|once
CATSRDHRREWNNEQFF
TGTGCCACCAGCAGAGATCACAGACGGGAGTGGAACAATGAGCAGTTCTTC
>TRBV6-5|TRBJ1-4|.|.
CASSADLGTNEKLFF
TGTGCCAGCAGTGCAGACCTAGGAACTAATGAAAAACTGTTTTTT
>TRBV2|TRBJ1-5|.|.
CASGQNSNQPQHF
TGTGCCAGCGGGCAGAATAGCAATCAGCCCCAGCATTTT
>TRBV7-2|TRBJ2-5|TRBD1|few
CASSLAGTGGQETQYF
TGTGCCAGCAGCTTAGCCGGGACAGGGGGCCAAGAGACCCAGTACTTC
>TRBV5-4|TRBJ2-3|.|.
CASSFRESTDTQYF
TGTGCCAGCAGCTTTAGGGAGAGCACAGATACGCAGTATTTT
>TRBV5-1|TRBJ2-3|.|.
CASVTGDTQYF
TGCGCCAGTGTGACGGGAGATACGCAGTATTTT
>TRBV27|TRBJ2-2|.|.
CASSHRGPNTGELFF
TGTGCCAGCAGCCATCGTGGACCGAACACCGGGGAGCTGTTTTTT
>TRBV6-6|TRBJ2-1|TRBD1|.
CATTAGQGANEQFF
TGTGCCACCACGGCGGGACAGGGGGCGAATGAGCAGTTCTTC
>TRBV5-1|TRBJ2-5|.|.
CASSLARGVAETQYF
TGCGCCAGCAGCTTGGCCAGGGGGGTCGCAGAGACCCAGTACTTC
>TRBV5-1|TRBJ2-7|.|.
CASSIDAGVVYEQYF
TGCGCCAGCAGCATAGACGCAGGGGTGGTTTACGAGCAGTACTTC
>TRBV7-9|TRBJ2-2|.|.
CASILGGYGELFF
TGTGCCAGCATCCTAGGGGGTTACGGGGAGCTGTTTTTT
>TRBV9|TRBJ2-5|TRBD1|.
CASSVGDRAISRETQYF
TGTGCCAGCAGCGTCGGTGACAGGGCGATTTCCAGAGAGACCCAGTACTTC
>TRBV7-9|TRBJ2-1|.|.
CASSLVMWASYNEQFF
TGTGCCAGCAGCTTAGTCATGTGGGCCTCCTACAATGAGCAGTTCTTC
>TRBV11-1|TRBJ2-1|.|.
CASSPHEGYNNEQFF
TGTGCCAGCAGCCCCCATGAGGGATACAACAATGAGCAGTTCTTC
>TRBV11-3|TRBJ1-2|.|.
CASSLFVRGDSYTF
TGTGCCAGCAGCTTATTTGTCAGGGGCGATAGCTACACCTTC
>TRBV12-5|TRBJ1-2|.|.
CASGLNPLGGYTF
TGTGCTAGTGGTTTGAATCCCCTGGGCGGCTACACCTTC
>TRBV4-2|TRBJ1-2|.|once
CASSQDTSTNYGYTF
TGTGCCAGCAGCCAAGACACCTCAACTAACTATGGCTACACCTTC
>TRBV9|TRBJ2-5|.|.
CASSVEAGQETQYF
TGTGCCAGCAGCGTAGAGGCAGGGCAAGAGACCCAGTACTTC
>TRBV5-1|TRBJ2-1|.|.
CASSLGALGAAEQFF
TGCGCCAGCAGCTTGGGGGCCCTCGGCGCCGCCGAGCAGTTCTTC
>TRBV28|TRBJ2-1|.|.
CASSYSAGATYNEQFF
TGTGCCAGCAGTTACTCCGCGGGCGCAACCTACAATGAGCAGTTCTTC
>TRBV19|TRBJ1-2|.|few
CASNAFRANYGYTF
TGTGCCAGTAACGCTTTTCGGGCTAACTATGGCTACACCTTC